Below, 25 T cell receptor beta chains from the same sample are listed, as sequenced in a study of T cells in Graves' hyperthyroidism and ophthalmopathy (dated by TCRdb to the late 2010s). The library was obtained by multiplex PCR. Reads for this sample came from an Illumina HiSeq 2000. The TCR beta CDR3 regions were amplified from the RNA transcripts. For the first round of RT-PCR on the TCR CDR3, the HTBI primer set was used together with the Qiagen OneStep RT-PCR kit. The raw public data were reprocessed by TCRdb itself: fastp quality trimming at Q25, MiXCR clonotype calling, in-frame beta chains only. Here each entry gathers all rows of one CDR3 protein and keeps the most common genes and DNA. This sample comprises roughly 290,000 distinct CDR3 sequences, 13% of them detected only once. The ten top clones hold 7.8% of the sample. Sequencing used blood. The source is a woman in her 30s with Graves' hyperthyroidism that later progressed to Graves' ophthalmopathy.

This clonotype was seen repeatedly, ten times or more. J is TRBJ2-7 and V is TRBV28; TRBD2 aligns across 9 bases. Germline V gene data show CDR1 as MDHEN and CDR2 as SYDVKM. This CDR3 is 15 amino acids long. Unmatched junction bases numbered 9, after V lost 8 bases and J lost 1 base. The CDR3: CASHPSGRTSYEQYF. The CDR3 DNA reads as TGTGCCAGCCATCCCAGCGGGAGGACATCCTACGAGCAGTACTTC.

This clonotype was counted at least ten times. The chain uses TRBV28 and TRBJ2-7; 7 bases are a match to TRBD2. The CDR3 extends over 15 amino acids. Trimming took 5 bases from V and 3 from J; bases not matched to a gene: 10. Germline V gene data show CDR1 as MDHEN and CDR2 as SYDVKM. The CDR3 reads CASSPETSRVYEQYF. The CDR3 DNA follows: TGTGCCAGCAGTCCTGAGACTAGCCGCGTCTACGAGCAGTACTTC.

There are many counts of this clonotype. The chain uses TRBV7-9 and TRBJ2-1, with 8 positions matching TRBD2. The germline gives CDR1 SEHNR, CDR2 FQNEAQ (reference sequence). This CDR3 region has 17 residues. The ends lost 2 bases at V and 4 bases at J; junction bases unmatched: 10. CDR3 sequence: CASSLKGSAGEYNEQFF. DNA of the CDR3: TGTGCCAGCAGCTTAAAGGGGTCAGCGGGAGAGTACAATGAGCAGTTCTTC. Complete variable domain (other parts from reference TRBV7-9 and TRBJ2-1): DTGVSQNPRHKITKRGQNVTFRCDPISEHNRLYWYRQTLGQGPEFLTYFQNEAQLEKSRLLSDRFSAERPKGSFSTLEIQRTEQGDSAMYLCASSLKGSAGEYNEQFFGPGTRLTVL.

This clonotype was detected a few times. The chain links TRBV20-1 to TRBJ2-7; 10 bases fit TRBD2. This CDR3 is 18 amino acids long. J lost 2 bases, V lost 3 bases, and 16 bases had no gene match. Germline CDR1 reads DFQATT; CDR2 reads SNEGSKA (reference sequence). For the CDR3, the DNA is TGCAGTGCTAGGGGGCTCCCAACTAGCGGGATTGGAACCTACGAGCAGTACTTC. Translated: CSARGLPTSGIGTYEQYF.

As concerns this clonotype: This may arise from a read error, as a much more abundant clone is one base away. The gene calls are TRBV7-9 and TRBJ2-3, with unresolved D. V was clipped by 4 bases and J by 6 bases, with 14 bases between them. Germline CDR1 SEHNR, CDR2 FQNEAQ (reference sequence). CDR3 size: 14 residues. The CDR3 DNA reads TGTGCCAGCAGCTCGACCCCCAGGTGGGATACGCAGTATTTT. The encoded protein is CASSSTPRWDTQYF.

The sample holds many counts of this clonotype. The rearrangement links TRBV13 to TRBJ2-5; D may be TRBD1 or TRBD2 (6 bases each). The CDR3 loop spans 17 amino acids. V dropped 4 bases and J dropped 4 bases, with 22 bases sitting between them. Germline V lookup: CDR1 PRHDT, CDR2 FYEKMQ (reference sequence). CDR3 amino acids: CASSSSGAGRWGETQYF. The CDR3 nucleotides read TGTGCCAGCAGCTCCTCAGGGGCGGGAAGGTGGGGAGAGACCCAGTACTTC.

The chain carries TRBV4-3 and TRBJ2-1; D may be TRBD1 (7 bases). Germline V gene lookup returns CDR1 LGHNA and CDR2 YSLEER. CDR3 length equals 15 residues. V was pared by 6 bases and J by 1 base, with 13 bases between. This CDR3 is CASRNQGGSYNEQFF. CDR3 in DNA: TGCGCCAGCAGGAACCAGGGGGGATCCTACAATGAGCAGTTCTTC.

This clonotype was detected many times. This chain connects TRBV10-3 to TRBJ2-3; 8 bases are a match to TRBD2. This CDR3 has 15 amino acids. The V gene's germline CDR1 is ENHRY and CDR2 SYGVKD. With 5 bases clipped from V and 0 bases from J, the junction kept 4 bases outside the gene matches. CDR3 residues: CAISTREVSTDTQYF. DNA of the CDR3: TGTGCCATCAGTACGCGGGAGGTTAGCACAGATACGCAGTATTTT.

This clonotype was observed many times. The gene calls are TRBV20-1 and TRBJ2-7; D uncertain. The germline CDR1 and CDR2 sequences are DFQATT and SNEGSKA (reference sequence). The length of the CDR3 is 12 residues. The V end was cut by 5 bases, the J end by 3 bases, with 11 bases between. CDR3 sequence (DNA): TGCAGTGCTTCTCCGTCAGGCTACGAGCAGTACTTC. It specifies CSASPSGYEQYF.

This clonotype was recorded at least ten times. V and J are TRBV5-6 and TRBJ1-1; D might be TRBD1 (5 bases). This CDR3 is built from 14 residues. Germline CDR1 SGHDT, CDR2 YYEEEE. V was trimmed by 2 bases and J by 0 bases, leaving 8 bases between them. The CDR3 DNA reads TGTGCCAGCAGCTTCGGGACGTTGAACACTGAAGCTTTCTTT. This sequence encodes CASSFGTLNTEAFF.

The chain has TRBV29-1 and TRBJ2-6; D unclear. Deletions cut 3 bases from V and 0 bases from J, with 12 bases between. CDR3 size: 16 residues. The V gene's germline CDR1 is SQVTM and CDR2 ANQGSEA. CDR3: CSVESWGSSGANVLTF. The DNA for the CDR3 is TGCAGCGTTGAGAGTTGGGGTAGCTCTGGGGCCAACGTCCTGACTTTC.

The sample holds many counts of this clonotype. The chain links TRBV7-9 to TRBJ2-7, with 7 bases matching TRBD2. Germline V gene sequence: CDR1 SEHNR, CDR2 FQNEAQ (reference sequence). The CDR3 has 13 amino acids. J gave up 7 bases and V 1 base, and 4 bases lay outside the gene matches. CDR3 DNA sequence: TGTGCCAGCAGCTTAGTCCTAGCGGAAGAGCAGTACTTC. Translation: CASSLVLAEEQYF.

Only a few counts were recorded for this clonotype. The chain links TRBV4-3 to TRBJ2-1, with D uncertain. The V end lost 1 base, the J end lost 3 bases, and 10 bases lay between the germline ends. The length of the CDR3 is 15 residues. CDR1 and CDR2 from the germline V gene are LGHNA and YSLEER. CDR3 in amino acids: CASSQGVELYNEQFF. The CDR3 region has the DNA TGCGCCAGCAGCCAAGGTGTGGAACTCTACAATGAGCAGTTCTTC.

About this clonotype: The junction does not match germline at one end; this may be a read error. This chain links TRBV27 with TRBJ2-7; 8 bases are shared with TRBD2. The V gene's germline CDR1 is MNHEY and CDR2 SMNVEV (reference sequence). The CDR3 sequence is 17 residues long. CDR3 in DNA: TGTACCAGCAGTCCATTACCCGTCCAGCGGGAGATCCACGAGCAGTACTTC. As protein: CTSSPLPVQREIHEQYF.

The V gene is TRBV24-1, the J gene TRBJ2-1; 9 bases line up with TRBD1. This CDR3 contains 16 residues. Germline V gives CDR1 KGHDR, CDR2 SFDVKD. J gave up 2 bases and V 5 bases, and 6 bases lay outside the gene matches. CDR3 protein: CATSVTGGLAYNEQFF. CDR3 DNA: TGTGCCACCAGTGTTACAGGGGGCTTAGCCTACAATGAGCAGTTCTTC.

This chain links TRBV7-2 with TRBJ2-7; TRBD1 matches 12 bases. The V gene end was trimmed by 0 bases and the J gene end by 0 bases; junction bases not matched to a gene: 12. This CDR3 has 20 residues. Germline CDR1 is SGHTA and CDR2 is FQGNSA. CDR3 amino acids: CASSLATGTGGNLGSYEQYF. The CDR3 DNA reads as TGTGCCAGCAGCTTAGCCACCGGGACAGGGGGCAATTTAGGCTCCTACGAGCAGTACTTC.

This clonotype occurred many times. J is TRBJ2-1 and V is TRBV6-2 or TRBV6-3; weak D call: TRBD2 (5 bases). Germline V gene lookup returns CDR1 MNHEY and CDR2 SVGEGT. The germline V and J ends were trimmed by 0 bases and 6 bases, with 9 bases remaining between them. This CDR3 region has 14 residues. The chain's CDR3 is CASSYSSASNEQFF. The CDR3 nucleotides read TGTGCCAGCAGTTACTCTAGCGCCTCCAATGAGCAGTTCTTC.

This clonotype appeared many times. The chain combines TRBV12-3 or TRBV12-4 with TRBJ2-7; no reliable D call. Trimming cost V 6 bases and J 0 bases, with 6 bases left between them. CDR3 length: 12 residues. CDR3 sequence reads: CASSGSSYEQYF. The CDR3 DNA sequence: TGTGCCAGCAGCGGAAGCTCCTACGAGCAGTACTTC.

This clonotype was detected only once. Being one base from a much bigger clone, this may be a read error. CDR3 nucleotide sequence: TGTGCCTGCCGTGGAAACACCATATATTTT. Protein product: CACRGNTIYF. The chain is built from TRBV30 and TRBJ1-3; D not certain. The CDR3 is made up of 10 amino acids. The V end lost 6 bases, the J end lost 3 bases, and 3 bases lay between the germline ends. Germline CDR1 GTSNPN, CDR2 SVGIG (reference sequence). Based on the CDR3 plus reference TRBV30 and TRBJ1-3, the full variable domain is SQTIHQWPATLVQPVGSPLSLECTVEGTSNPNLYWYRQAAGRGLQLLFYSVGIGQISSEVPQNLSASRPQDRQFILSSKKLLLSDSGFYLCACRGNTIYFGEGSWLTVV.

This clonotype was picked up many times. The chain recombines TRBV6-1 with TRBJ1-1; D is ambiguous. This CDR3 has 13 residues. Per the germline V gene, CDR1 is MNHNS and CDR2 is SASEGT. Trimming took 5 bases from V and 3 from J, leaving 10 bases between them. CDR3 bases: TGTGCCAGCAGTTGGGTCGGAGACACTGAAGCTTTCTTT. This sequence encodes CASSWVGDTEAFF.

The chain joins TRBV6-1 to TRBJ2-1; tentatively, D is TRBD1 (6 bases). Trimming removed 5 bases from V and 10 bases from J, with 9 bases in between. This CDR3 spans 11 amino acids. The germline V gene has CDR1 MNHNS and CDR2 SASEGT. The chain's CDR3 is CASSPGQEQFF. For the CDR3, the DNA is TGTGCCAGCAGTCCCGGACAGGAGCAGTTCTTC.

This clonotype occurred many times. The J gene is TRBJ2-7, the V gene TRBV7-9; D uncertain. Per the germline V gene, CDR1 is SEHNR and CDR2 is FQNEAQ (reference sequence). The CDR3 contains 14 residues. Between the trimmed V and J ends, which lost 3 bases and 2 bases, there was a span of 11 bases. CDR3 DNA: TGTGCCAGCAGCTTTAGTGCCAAAACCTACGAGCAGTACTTC. It encodes CASSFSAKTYEQYF. The full variable domain, with the rest looked up from reference TRBV7-9 and TRBJ2-7, is DTGVSQNPRHKITKRGQNVTFRCDPISEHNRLYWYRQTLGQGPEFLTYFQNEAQLEKSRLLSDRFSAERPKGSFSTLEIQRTEQGDSAMYLCASSFSAKTYEQYFGPGTRLTVT.

This clonotype was found many times. The chain is built from TRBV29-1 and TRBJ1-2; 8 bases are shared with TRBD1. V dropped 5 bases and J dropped 4; count of bases not matched to a gene: 6. CDR1 is SQVTM and CDR2 is ANQGSEA in the germline V gene. CDR3 length: 13 residues. CDR3 sequence: CSVSQGAGYGYTF. The CDR3 DNA is TGCAGCGTTTCCCAGGGGGCGGGCTATGGCTACACCTTC.

This clonotype showed up many times. This chain joins TRBV30 and TRBJ2-7, with 7 bases aligning to TRBD2. Germline V CDR1 and CDR2: GTSNPN, SVGIG (reference sequence). The CDR3 contains 13 residues. Losses at the gene ends were 6 bases for V and 1 base for J; bases not matched to a gene: 6. The CDR3 coding sequence is TGTGCCTGCCGGGACTACAGATCCTACGAGCAGTACTTC. This sequence encodes CACRDYRSYEQYF.

The V and J genes are TRBV5-6 and TRBJ2-1; weak D call: TRBD1 (6 bases). The ends were cut back, 3 bases at V and 9 bases at J, with 13 bases in the middle. Germline lookup yields CDR1 SGHDT and CDR2 YYEEEE. The CDR3 covers 13 residues. Written as DNA, the CDR3 is TGTGCCAGCAGCTCCCCCAGGGGCGGTGAGCAGTTCTTC. This codes for CASSSPRGGEQFF.